This T cell receptor beta chain was sequenced in a study of regulatory T cells in long-lasting Graves disease. Points on this clonotype: Its antigen is still unknown.

Time point meaning: newly diagnosed GD, antithyroid drugs for less than 3 months. With RNA extracted from PBMCs as input, the TCR library was made. The V and J ends lost 9 bases and 2 bases, in that order; junction bases with no gene match: 1. Germline CDR1 LNHDA, CDR2 SQIVND (reference sequence). The CDR3 is made up of 11 amino acids. General study points: Newly diagnosed disease favored TRBV20-1 and TRBJ2-1 over persistent disease. Persistent Graves' disease cases displayed lower TCR diversity than newly diagnosed ones.

CDR3 regions were amplified by Arm-PCR using iRepertoire HTBI primers to build TCR beta libraries. In TCRdb, the multiplex PCR reads were re-called with MiXCR into one record per CDR3 protein. The sample yields around 500,000 distinct CDR3 sequences, around 15% seen once. A further study also used this sample, focusing on T cells in Graves' hyperthyroidism and ophthalmopathy. That work adds: Investigators excluded patients with uncontrolled infection, other autoimmune disease, pregnancy or lactation. The TCR CDR3 was amplified in a first-round RT-PCR using the HTBI primer set.

V usage is TRBV19 and J usage is TRBJ2-7, with TRBD1 identical over 7 bases. Here the sequenced sample was peripheral blood mononuclear cells (PBMCs), taken at new diagnosis, from a patient treated with antithyroid drugs. The receptor comes from a woman aged 35-65 years with Graves disease. CDR3 in DNA: TGTGCCAGCGGGACAGCCTACGAGCAGTACTTC. Translating gives CASGTAYEQYF.